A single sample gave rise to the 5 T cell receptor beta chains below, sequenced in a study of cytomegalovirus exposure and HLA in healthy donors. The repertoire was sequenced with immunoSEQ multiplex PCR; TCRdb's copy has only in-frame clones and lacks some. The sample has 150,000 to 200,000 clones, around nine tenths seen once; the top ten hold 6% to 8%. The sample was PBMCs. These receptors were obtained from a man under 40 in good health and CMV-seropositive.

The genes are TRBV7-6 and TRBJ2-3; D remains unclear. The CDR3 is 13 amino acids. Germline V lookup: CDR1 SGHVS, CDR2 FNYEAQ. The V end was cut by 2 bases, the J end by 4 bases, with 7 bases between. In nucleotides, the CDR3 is TGTGCCAGCAGCTTATTTATGGCAGATACGCAGTATTTT. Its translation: CASSLFMADTQYF.

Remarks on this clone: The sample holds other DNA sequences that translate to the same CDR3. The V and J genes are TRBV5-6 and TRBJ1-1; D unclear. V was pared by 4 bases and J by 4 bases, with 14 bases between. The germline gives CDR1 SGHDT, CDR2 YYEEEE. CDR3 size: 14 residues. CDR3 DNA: TGTGCCAGCAGCGCAGAAGGATTCAGCACTGAAGCTTTCTTT. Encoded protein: CASSAEGFSTEAFF.

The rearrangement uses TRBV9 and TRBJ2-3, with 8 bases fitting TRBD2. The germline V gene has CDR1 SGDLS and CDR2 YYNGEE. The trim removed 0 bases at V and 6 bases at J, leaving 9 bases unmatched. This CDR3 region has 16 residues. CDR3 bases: TGTGCCAGCAGCGTAGGGGCTAGCGGGCCTCTGGATACGCAGTATTTT. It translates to CASSVGASGPLDTQYF.

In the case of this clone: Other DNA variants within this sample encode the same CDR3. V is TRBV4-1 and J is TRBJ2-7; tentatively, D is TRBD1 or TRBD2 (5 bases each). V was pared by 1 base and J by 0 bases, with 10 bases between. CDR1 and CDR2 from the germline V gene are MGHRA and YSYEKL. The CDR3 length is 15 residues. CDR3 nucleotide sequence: TGCGCCAGCAGCCAAGGGCAGGGACCCTCCTACGAGCAGTACTTC. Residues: CASSQGQGPSYEQYF.

CDR3 in amino acids: CASSFTSGNTYEQYF. The CDR3 region has the DNA TGTGCCAGCAGCTTTACTAGCGGGAATACCTACGAGCAGTACTTC. The chain has TRBV7-2 and TRBJ2-7; 10 bases agree with TRBD2. V lost 3 bases and J lost 2; bases outside the gene matches: 4. The CDR3 has 15 residues. Germline assignment: CDR1 SGHTA and CDR2 FQGNSA.